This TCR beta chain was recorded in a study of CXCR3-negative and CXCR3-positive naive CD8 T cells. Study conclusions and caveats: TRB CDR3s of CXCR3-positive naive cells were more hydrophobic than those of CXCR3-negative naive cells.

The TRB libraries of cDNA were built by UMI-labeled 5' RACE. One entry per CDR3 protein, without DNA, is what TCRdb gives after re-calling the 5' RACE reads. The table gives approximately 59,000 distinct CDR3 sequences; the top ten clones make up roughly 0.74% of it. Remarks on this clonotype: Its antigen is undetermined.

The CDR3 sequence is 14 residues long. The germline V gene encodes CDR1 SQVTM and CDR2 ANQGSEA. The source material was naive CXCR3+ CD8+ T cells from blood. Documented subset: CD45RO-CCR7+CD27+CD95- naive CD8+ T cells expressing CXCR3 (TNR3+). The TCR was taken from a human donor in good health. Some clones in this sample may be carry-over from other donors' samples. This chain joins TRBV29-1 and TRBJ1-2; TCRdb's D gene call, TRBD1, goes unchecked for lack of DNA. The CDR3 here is CSVSPGQGADGYTF.